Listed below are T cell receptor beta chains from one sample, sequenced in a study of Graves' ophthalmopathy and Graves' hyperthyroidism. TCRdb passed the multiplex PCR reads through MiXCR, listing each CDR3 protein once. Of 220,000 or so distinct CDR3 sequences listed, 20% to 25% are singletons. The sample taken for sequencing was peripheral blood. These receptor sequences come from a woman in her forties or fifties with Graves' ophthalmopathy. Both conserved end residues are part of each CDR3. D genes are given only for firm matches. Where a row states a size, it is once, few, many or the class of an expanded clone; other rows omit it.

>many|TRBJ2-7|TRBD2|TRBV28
CASSPYLAGELYEQYF
TGTGCCAGCAGTCCCTACCTAGCGGGAGAATTGTACGAGCAGTACTTC
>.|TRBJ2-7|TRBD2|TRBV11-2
CASSLEVSPLAGSWHEQYF
TGCGCCAGCAGCTTAGAAGTCAGTCCCCTAGCGGGATCCTGGCACGAGCAGTACTTC
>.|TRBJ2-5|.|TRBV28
CASSWTLLQQETQYF
TGTGCCAGCAGTTGGACCTTACTTCAACAAGAGACCCAGTACTTC
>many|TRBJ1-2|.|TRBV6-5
CASTPGVVNYGYTF
TGTGCCAGCACCCCCGGAGTCGTAAACTATGGCTACACCTTC
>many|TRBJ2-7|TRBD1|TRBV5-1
CASSSPAGQGSYEQYF
TGCGCCAGCAGCTCCCCCGCCGGACAGGGGTCCTACGAGCAGTACTTC
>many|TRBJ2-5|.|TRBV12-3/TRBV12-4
CASSRDVGLQETQYF
TGTGCCAGCAGTCGTGATGTGGGACTGCAAGAGACCCAGTACTTC
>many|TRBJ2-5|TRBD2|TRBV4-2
CASSQAGAGAVTQYF
TGTGCCAGCAGCCAAGCGGGTGCGGGAGCGGTGACCCAGTACTTC
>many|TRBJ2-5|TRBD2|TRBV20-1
CSARVLAGPLGAQYF
TGCAGTGCTAGAGTCCTAGCGGGACCCTTAGGAGCCCAGTACTTC
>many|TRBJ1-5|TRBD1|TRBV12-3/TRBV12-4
CASSLAGGANQPQHF
TGTGCCAGCAGTTTGGCAGGGGGTGCCAATCAGCCCCAGCATTTT
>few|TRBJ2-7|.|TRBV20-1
CSARGAQVGVYEQYF
TGCAGTGCTAGGGGAGCCCAAGTTGGGGTCTACGAGCAGTACTTC
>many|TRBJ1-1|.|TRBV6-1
CASSEPQRALRNTEAFF
TGTGCCAGCAGTGAGCCCCAAAGGGCCCTACGGAACACTGAAGCTTTCTTT
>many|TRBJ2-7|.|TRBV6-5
CASSYRVSEQYF
TGTGCCAGCAGTTACAGGGTCTCCGAGCAGTACTTC
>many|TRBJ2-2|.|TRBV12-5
CASGLETTGLNTGELFF
TGTGCTAGTGGTTTAGAAACGACAGGCCTGAACACCGGGGAGCTGTTTTTT
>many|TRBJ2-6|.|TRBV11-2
CASSDGRSGANVLTF
TGTGCCAGCAGCGACGGACGGTCTGGGGCCAACGTCCTGACTTTC
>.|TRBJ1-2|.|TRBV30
CAGADGYTF
TGTGCCGGGGCGGATGGCTACACCTTC
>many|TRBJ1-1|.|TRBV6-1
CASNPMSGSAEAFF
TGTGCCAGCAATCCGATGTCGGGGTCGGCTGAAGCTTTCTTT
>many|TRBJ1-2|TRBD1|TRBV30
CAWSEGQGVGYTF
TGTGCCTGGAGCGAAGGACAGGGTGTGGGCTACACCTTC
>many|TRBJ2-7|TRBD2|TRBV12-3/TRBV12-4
CASSFSGRALVEQYF
TGTGCCAGCAGTTTTAGCGGGAGGGCCCTCGTCGAGCAGTACTTC
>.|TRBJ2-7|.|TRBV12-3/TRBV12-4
CASSLSGGEYEQYF
TGTGCCAGCAGTTTGTCTGGCGGAGAGTACGAGCAGTACTTC
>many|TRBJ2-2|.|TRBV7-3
CASSLAPGGELFF
TGTGCCAGCAGCCTCGCACCGGGGGGGGAGCTGTTTTTT
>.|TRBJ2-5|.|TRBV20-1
CSAYGTSQETQYF
TGCAGTGCTTACGGGACTTCCCAAGAGACCCAGTACTTC
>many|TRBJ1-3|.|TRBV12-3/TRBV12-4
CASSPTGTPGNTIYF
TGTGCCAGCAGCCCTACAGGCACGCCTGGAAACACCATATATTTT
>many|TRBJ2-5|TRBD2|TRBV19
CASSIAQTSPETQYF
TGTGCCAGTAGTATTGCCCAGACTAGCCCAGAGACCCAGTACTTC
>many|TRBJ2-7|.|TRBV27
CASSLDRRSYEQYF
TGTGCCAGCAGCCTTGACAGACGCTCCTACGAGCAGTACTTC
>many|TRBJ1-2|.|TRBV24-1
CATSDSGYKSYGYTF
TGTGCCACCAGTGATTCGGGATATAAAAGCTATGGCTACACCTTC
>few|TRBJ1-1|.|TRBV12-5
CASGLDPGNTEAFF
TGTGCTAGTGGTTTGGATCCAGGGAACACTGAAGCTTTCTTT
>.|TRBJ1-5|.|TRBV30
CAWSRAGMEPQHF
TGTGCCTGGAGTCGGGCAGGGATGGAACCCCAGCATTTT
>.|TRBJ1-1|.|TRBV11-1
CASSLGGSNTEAFF
TGTGCCAGCAGCTTAGGCGGGTCGAACACTGAAGCTTTCTTT
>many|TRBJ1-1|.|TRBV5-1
CASSFTVNTEAFF
TGCGCCAGCAGCTTCACAGTTAACACTGAAGCTTTCTTT
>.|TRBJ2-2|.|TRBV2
CASRRHDANTGELFF
TGTGCCAGCAGGAGACACGACGCGAACACCGGGGAGCTGTTTTTT
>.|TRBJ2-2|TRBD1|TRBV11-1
CASSFRKKTGQANTGELFF
TGTGCCAGCAGCTTTCGGAAAAAGACCGGACAGGCGAACACCGGGGAGCTGTTTTTT
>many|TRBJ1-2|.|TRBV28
CASSSQEIRGVGYGYTF
TGTGCCAGCAGTTCCCAAGAAATCAGGGGTGTAGGCTATGGCTACACCTTC
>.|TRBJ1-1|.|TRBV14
CASSQGLGWQVNTEAFF
TGTGCCAGCAGCCAAGGTCTCGGTTGGCAGGTGAACACTGAAGCTTTCTTT